One T cell receptor beta chain is described in this entry. This sample was taken from a study of OX40 agonist ivuxolimab in advanced cancers. For the study at large: Each patient was given ivuxolimab into a vein every 2 weeks, at 0.01 to 10 mg/kg.

The method was immunoSEQ multiplex PCR; TCRdb's version includes in-frame clones alone and lacks a portion of them. Among tens of thousands of clones listed, 85% to 90% were seen once. The CDR3 covers 13 residues. V lost 4 bases, J lost 3 bases, and 11 bases lay in between. Germline values: CDR1 SGDLS, CDR2 YYNGEE. The rearrangement uses TRBV9 and TRBJ2-7; tentative D call: TRBD2 (5 bases). This clonotype was sampled from an adult with an advanced solid tumor such as melanoma, head and neck, liver or kidney cancer. The material sequenced was CD4+ or CD8+ T cells sorted from blood, taken in a trial of the OX40 agonist ivuxolimab. The CDR3 region has the DNA TGTGCCAGCAGCAAAGGACTTCTCTACGAGCAGTACTTC. Amino acid sequence: CASSKGLLYEQYF.